Included here is one T cell receptor beta chain sequence, with context. This clone was counted a few times. Its antigen specificity is not known. Base qualities were left out, and no much larger clone turns up one base away. This specimen comes from a study of sequential checkpoint blockade in melanoma (dated by TCRdb to between 2017 and 2020). In terms of the full investigation: Patients were randomized 1:1 to first-line nivolumab followed by ipilimumab (arm A) or ipilimumab followed by nivolumab (arm B). Maintenance nivolumab came after both trial sequences. What the work shows at the level of the full study, not this receptor alone: Larger, independent patient cohorts are needed to validate the response-prediction model that combines TCR metrics and mutation burden.

TCRbeta CDR3 regions were immunosequenced from genomic DNA with the immunoSEQ Assay. Genomic DNA was amplified by bias-controlled multiplex PCR before high-throughput sequencing. The source study handled its data this way. To quantify the absolute abundance of each unique TCRbeta CDR3 region, the sequences were collapsed and filtered. Clonality, defined as 1 minus Pielou's evenness, was calculated using only productive rearrangements. A previously published method was used to identify clones with significantly greater frequencies in on-treatment samples than in baseline samples. Sourced from immuneACCESS, this table was stored by TCRdb with only in-frame sequences that have V and J called. A share of the clones is absent; for the studies checked, an unresolved V gene accounts for under half, and the remainder has no known explanation. V, J and clone size are taken as reported in that table, and D and trimming were inferred from the DNA itself. For this sample the table gives 15,000 to 20,000 clones, of which roughly 70% were detected only once. The ten largest make up 10% to 12% of the sample.

This specimen's treatment or condition label, per the study, means: randomized to nivolumab then ipilimumab (arm A) or the reverse (arm B). Prior DNA-damaging chemotherapy had not been received by any trial patient. On a FACS Aria II flow cytometer, live CD3+CD8+ cells that were negative for CD19 and CD56 were sorted from thawed PBMCs. Samples were obtained from patients with melanoma enrolled in CheckMate 064, a randomized, open-label phase II trial of sequential checkpoint blockade. Leukapheresis was used to collect peripheral blood mononuclear cells, which were then purified with Ficoll-Paque and frozen in human serum with about 10% DMSO. Immediately after sorting, the purity of sorted blood CD3+CD8+ cells was verified to be >98%, after which DNA was extracted. The germline V gene (reference sequence) yields MNHNY for CDR1 and SVGAGI for CDR2. Counted from cysteine to phenylalanine, this CDR3 has 11 amino acids. The sequence is cut down to CDR3 DNA, 33 bases in frame from base 1. Relative to germline, V is 3 bases shorter and J is 2 bases shorter, with 2 bases between their ends.

The sequencing used CD8+ T cells sorted from blood (inferred from file names), collected from a patient given nivolumab and ipilimumab in sequence. The TCR sequence derives from a human donor with melanoma. This chain is built from TRBV6-6 and TRBJ2-7, with the D gene uncertain. CDR3 loop: CASSYTYEQYF. The DNA reads TGTGCCAGCAGTTATACCTACGAGCAGTACTTC.